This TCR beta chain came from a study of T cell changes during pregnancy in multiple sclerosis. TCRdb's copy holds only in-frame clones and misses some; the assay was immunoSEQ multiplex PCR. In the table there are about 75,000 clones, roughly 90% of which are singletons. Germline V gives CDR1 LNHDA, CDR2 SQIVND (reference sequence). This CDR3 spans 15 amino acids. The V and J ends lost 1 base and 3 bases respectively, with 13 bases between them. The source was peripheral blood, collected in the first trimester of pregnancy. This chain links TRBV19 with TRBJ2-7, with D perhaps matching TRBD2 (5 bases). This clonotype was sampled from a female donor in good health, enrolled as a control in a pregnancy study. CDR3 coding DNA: TGTGCCAGTAGTATAGGATCGGGGTTCGACTACGAGCAGTACTTC. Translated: CASSIGSGFDYEQYF.